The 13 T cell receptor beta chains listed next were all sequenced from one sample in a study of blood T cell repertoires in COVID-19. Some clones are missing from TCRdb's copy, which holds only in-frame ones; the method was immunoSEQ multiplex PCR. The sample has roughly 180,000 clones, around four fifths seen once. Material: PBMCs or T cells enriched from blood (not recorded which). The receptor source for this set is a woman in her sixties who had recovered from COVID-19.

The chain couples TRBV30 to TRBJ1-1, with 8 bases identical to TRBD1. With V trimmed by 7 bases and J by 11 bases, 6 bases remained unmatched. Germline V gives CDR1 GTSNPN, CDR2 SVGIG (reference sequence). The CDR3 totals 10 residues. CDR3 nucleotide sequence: TGTGCCTACGGACAGGGCCCCGCTTTCTTT. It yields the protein CAYGQGPAFF. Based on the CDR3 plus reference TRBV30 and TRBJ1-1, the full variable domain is SQTIHQWPATLVQPVGSPLSLECTVEGTSNPNLYWYRQAAGRGLQLLFYSVGIGQISSEVPQNLSASRPQDRQFILSSKKLLLSDSGFYLCAYGQGPAFFGQGTRLTVV.

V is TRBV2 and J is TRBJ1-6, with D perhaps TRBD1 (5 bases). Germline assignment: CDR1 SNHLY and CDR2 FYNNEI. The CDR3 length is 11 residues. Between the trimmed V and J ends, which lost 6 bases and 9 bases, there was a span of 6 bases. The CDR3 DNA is TGTGCCAGCAGCCAGGGTTCACCCCTCCACTTT. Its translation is CASSQGSPLHF.

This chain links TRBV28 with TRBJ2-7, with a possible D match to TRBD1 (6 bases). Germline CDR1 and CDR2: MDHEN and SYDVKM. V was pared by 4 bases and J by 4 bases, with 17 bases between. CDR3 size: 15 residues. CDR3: CASSSDTGSIYEQYF. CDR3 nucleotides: TGTGCCAGCAGTTCAGACACAGGGTCTATATACGAGCAGTACTTC.

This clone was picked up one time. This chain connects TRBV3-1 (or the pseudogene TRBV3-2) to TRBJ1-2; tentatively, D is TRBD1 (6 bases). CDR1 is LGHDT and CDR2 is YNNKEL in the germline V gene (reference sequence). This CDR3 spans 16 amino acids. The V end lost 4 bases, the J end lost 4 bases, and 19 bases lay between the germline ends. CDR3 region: CASSLGTGGGLYGYTF. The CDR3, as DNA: TGTGCCAGCAGCCTAGGGACGGGTGGGGGCCTCTATGGCTACACCTTC.

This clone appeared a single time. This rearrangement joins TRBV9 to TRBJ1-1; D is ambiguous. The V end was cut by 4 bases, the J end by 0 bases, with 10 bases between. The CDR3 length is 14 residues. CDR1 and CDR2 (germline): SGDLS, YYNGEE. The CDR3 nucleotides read TGTGCCAGCAGCCAAACTGCAATGAACACTGAAGCTTTCTTT. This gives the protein CASSQTAMNTEAFF.

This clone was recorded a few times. CDR3 sequence: CASSFGAGIYTEAFF. CDR3 DNA: TGCGCCAGCAGCTTTGGGGCAGGGATATACACTGAAGCTTTCTTT. This chain links TRBV5-1 with TRBJ1-1, with D maybe TRBD1 (5 bases). V shed 2 bases and J shed 3 bases, with 14 bases lying between them. The CDR3 totals 15 residues. Germline V CDR1 and CDR2: SGHRS, YFSETQ.

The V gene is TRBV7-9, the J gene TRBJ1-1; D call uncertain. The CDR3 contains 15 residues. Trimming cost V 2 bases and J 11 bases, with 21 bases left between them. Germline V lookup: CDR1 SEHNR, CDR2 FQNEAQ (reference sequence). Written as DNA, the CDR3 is TGTGCCAGCAGCTTACCGGGAGAACTTTTTACCGAGGCTTTCTTT. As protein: CASSLPGELFTEAFF.

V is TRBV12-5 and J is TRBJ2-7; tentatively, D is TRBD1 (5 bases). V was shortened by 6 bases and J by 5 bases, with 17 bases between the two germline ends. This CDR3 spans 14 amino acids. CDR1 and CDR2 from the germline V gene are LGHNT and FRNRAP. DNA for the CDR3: TGTGCTAGTGGCCCCCTCGATGGGGCGCACGAGCAGTACTTC. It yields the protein CASGPLDGAHEQYF. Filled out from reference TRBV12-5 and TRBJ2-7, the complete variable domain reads DARVTQTPRHKVTEMGQEVTMRCQPILGHNTVFWYRQTMMQGLELLAYFRNRAPLDDSGMPKDRFSAEMPDATLATLKIQPSEPRDSAVYFCASGPLDGAHEQYFGPGTRLTVT.

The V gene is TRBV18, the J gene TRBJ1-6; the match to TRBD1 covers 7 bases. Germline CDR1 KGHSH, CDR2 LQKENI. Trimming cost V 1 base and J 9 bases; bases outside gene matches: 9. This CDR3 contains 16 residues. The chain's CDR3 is CASSPQAGQSVSPLHF. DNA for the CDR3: TGTGCCAGCTCACCACAGGCGGGACAGTCTGTTTCACCCCTCCACTTT.

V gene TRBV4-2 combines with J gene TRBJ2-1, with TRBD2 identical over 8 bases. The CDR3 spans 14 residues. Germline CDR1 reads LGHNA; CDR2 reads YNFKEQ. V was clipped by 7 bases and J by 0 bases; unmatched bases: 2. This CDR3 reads CASTSGSSYNEQFF. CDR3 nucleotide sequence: TGTGCCAGCACCAGCGGGAGCTCCTACAATGAGCAGTTCTTC.

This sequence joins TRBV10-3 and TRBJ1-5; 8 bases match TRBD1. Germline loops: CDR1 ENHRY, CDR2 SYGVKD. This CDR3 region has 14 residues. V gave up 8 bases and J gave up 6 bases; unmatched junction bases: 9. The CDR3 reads CAIGGQGAAQPQHF. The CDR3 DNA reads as TGTGCCATCGGGGGGCAGGGGGCTGCTCAGCCCCAGCATTTT.

This CDR3 is CASSESGGHYNEQFF. The CDR3 DNA reads TGTGCCAGCAGTGAATCTGGAGGCCACTACAATGAGCAGTTCTTC. This chain uses TRBV6-1 with TRBJ2-1; possibly TRBD2 for D (5 bases). Germline CDR1 is MNHNS and CDR2 is SASEGT. The CDR3 is 15 amino acids. V was clipped by 2 bases and J by 3 bases, with 11 bases between them.

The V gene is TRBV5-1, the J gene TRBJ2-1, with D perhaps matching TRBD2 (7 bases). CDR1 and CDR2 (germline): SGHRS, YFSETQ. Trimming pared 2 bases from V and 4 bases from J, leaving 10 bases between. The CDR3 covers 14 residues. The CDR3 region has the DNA TGCGCCAGCAGCTTCGGGGGGCAGTACAATGAGCAGTTCTTC. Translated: CASSFGGQYNEQFF.